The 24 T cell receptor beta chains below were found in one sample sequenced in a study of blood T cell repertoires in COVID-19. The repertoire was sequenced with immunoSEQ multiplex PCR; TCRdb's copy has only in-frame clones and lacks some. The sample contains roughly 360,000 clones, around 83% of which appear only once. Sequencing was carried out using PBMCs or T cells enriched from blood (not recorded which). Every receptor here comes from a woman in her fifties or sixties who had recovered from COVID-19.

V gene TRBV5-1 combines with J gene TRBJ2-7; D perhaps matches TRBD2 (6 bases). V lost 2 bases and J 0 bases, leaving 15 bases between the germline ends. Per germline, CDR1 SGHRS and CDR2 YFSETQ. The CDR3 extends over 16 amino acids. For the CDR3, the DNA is TGCGCCAGCAGCTTCGGGAGTCTTACGAGCTCCTACGAGCAGTACTTC. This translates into CASSFGSLTSSYEQYF.

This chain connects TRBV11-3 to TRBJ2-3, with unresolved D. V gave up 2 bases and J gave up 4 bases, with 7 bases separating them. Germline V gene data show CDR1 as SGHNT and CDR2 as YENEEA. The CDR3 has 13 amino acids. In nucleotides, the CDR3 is TGTGCCAGCAGCTTATCGTTCGCAGATACGCAGTATTTT. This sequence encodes CASSLSFADTQYF.

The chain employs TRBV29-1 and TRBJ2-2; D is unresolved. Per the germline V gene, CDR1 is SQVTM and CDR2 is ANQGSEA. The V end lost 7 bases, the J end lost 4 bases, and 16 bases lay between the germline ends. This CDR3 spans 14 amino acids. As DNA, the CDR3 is TGCAGCGCTCTGGGTCCCTCGGGCACCGGGGAGCTGTTTTTT. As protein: CSALGPSGTGELFF.

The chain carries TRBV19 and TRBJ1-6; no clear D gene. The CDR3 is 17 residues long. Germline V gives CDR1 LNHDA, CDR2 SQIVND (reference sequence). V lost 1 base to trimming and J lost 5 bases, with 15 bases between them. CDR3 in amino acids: CASSIGDTTTNNSPLHF. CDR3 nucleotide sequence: TGTGCCAGTAGTATAGGAGACACCACAACAAATAATTCACCCCTCCACTTT. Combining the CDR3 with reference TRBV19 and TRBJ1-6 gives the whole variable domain DGGITQSPKYLFRKEGQNVTLSCEQNLNHDAMYWYRQDPGQGLRLIYYSQIVNDFQKGDIAEGYSVSREKKESFPLTVTSAQKNPTAFYLCASSIGDTTTNNSPLHFGNGTRLTVT.

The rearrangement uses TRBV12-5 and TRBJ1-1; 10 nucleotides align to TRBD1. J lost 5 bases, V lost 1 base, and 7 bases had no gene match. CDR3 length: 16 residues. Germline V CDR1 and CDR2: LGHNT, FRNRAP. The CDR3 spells CASGLATGTGVTEAFF. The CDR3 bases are TGTGCTAGTGGTTTGGCCACCGGGACAGGGGTTACTGAAGCTTTCTTT.

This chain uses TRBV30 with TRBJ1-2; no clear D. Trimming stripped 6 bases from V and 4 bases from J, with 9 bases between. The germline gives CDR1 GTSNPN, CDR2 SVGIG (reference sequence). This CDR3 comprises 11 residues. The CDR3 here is CACTEGYGYTF. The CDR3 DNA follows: TGTGCCTGCACCGAGGGCTATGGCTACACCTTC.

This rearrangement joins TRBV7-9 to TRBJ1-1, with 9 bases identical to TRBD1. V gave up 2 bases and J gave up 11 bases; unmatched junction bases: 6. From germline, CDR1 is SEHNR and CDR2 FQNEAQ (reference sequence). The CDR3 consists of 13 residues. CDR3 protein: CASSLPGQGSAFF. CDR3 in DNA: TGTGCCAGCAGCTTACCCGGACAGGGGTCGGCTTTCTTT. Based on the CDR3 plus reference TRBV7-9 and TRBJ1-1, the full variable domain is DTGVSQNPRHKITKRGQNVTFRCDPISEHNRLYWYRQTLGQGPEFLTYFQNEAQLEKSRLLSDRFSAERPKGSFSTLEIQRTEQGDSAMYLCASSLPGQGSAFFGQGTRLTVV.

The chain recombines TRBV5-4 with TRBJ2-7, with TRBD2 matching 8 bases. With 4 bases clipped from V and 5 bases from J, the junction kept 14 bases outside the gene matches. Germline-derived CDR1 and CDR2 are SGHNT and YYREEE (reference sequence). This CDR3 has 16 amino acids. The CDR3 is CASSTVLAGVRNEQYF. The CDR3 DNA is TGTGCCAGCAGCACCGTCCTAGCGGGTGTCCGGAACGAGCAGTACTTC.

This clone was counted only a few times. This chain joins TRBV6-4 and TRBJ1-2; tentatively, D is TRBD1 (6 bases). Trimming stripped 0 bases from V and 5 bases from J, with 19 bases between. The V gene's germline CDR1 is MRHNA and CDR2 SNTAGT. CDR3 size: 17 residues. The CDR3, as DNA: TGTGCCAGCAGTGACTCGGGCGCGTCAGGACAGTTATATGGCTACACCTTC. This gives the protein CASSDSGASGQLYGYTF.

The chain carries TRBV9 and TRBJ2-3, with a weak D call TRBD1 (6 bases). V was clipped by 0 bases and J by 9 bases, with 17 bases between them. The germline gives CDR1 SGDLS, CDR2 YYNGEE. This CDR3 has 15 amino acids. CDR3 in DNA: TGTGCCAGCAGCGTAGTAATCCAGGGGCACGAAACGCAGTATTTT. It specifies CASSVVIQGHETQYF.

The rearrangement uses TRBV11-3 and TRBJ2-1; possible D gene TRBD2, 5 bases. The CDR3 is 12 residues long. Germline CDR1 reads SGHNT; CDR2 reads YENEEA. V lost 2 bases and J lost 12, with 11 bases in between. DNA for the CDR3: TGTGCCAGCAGCTTAAACCCGCGGGTGCAGTTCTTC. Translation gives CASSLNPRVQFF.

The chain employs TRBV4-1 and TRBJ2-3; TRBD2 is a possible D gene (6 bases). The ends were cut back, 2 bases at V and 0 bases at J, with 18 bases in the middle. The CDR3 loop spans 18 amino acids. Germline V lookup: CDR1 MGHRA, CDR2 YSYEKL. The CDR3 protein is CASSQIPLGGLSTDTQYF. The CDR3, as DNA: TGCGCCAGCAGCCAAATCCCTTTGGGGGGACTTAGCACAGATACGCAGTATTTT.

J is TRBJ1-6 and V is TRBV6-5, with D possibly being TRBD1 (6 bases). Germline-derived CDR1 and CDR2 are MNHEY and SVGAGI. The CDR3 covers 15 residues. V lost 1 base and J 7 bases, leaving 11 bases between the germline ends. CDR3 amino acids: CASSYWTDQNSPLHF. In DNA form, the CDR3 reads TGTGCCAGCAGTTACTGGACAGACCAGAATTCACCCCTCCACTTT.

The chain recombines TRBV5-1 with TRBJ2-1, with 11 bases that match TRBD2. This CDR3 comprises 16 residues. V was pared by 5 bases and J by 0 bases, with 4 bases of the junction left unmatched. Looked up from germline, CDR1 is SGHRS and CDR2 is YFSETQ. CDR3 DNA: TGCGCCAGCAGGCTAACTAGCGGGAGCTCCTACAATGAGCAGTTCTTC. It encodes CASRLTSGSSYNEQFF.

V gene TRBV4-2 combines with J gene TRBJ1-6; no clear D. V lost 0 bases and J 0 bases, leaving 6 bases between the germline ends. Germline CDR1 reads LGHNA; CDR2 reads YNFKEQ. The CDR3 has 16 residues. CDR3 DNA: TGTGCCAGCAGCCAAGAGGCCCTCTCCTATAATTCACCCCTCCACTTT. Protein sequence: CASSQEALSYNSPLHF.

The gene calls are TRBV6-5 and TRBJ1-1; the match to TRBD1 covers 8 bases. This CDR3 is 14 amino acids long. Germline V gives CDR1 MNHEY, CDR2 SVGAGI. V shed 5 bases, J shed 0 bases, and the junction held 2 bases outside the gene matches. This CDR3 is CASSQGAMNTEAFF. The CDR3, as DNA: TGTGCCAGCAGTCAGGGGGCGATGAACACTGAAGCTTTCTTT.

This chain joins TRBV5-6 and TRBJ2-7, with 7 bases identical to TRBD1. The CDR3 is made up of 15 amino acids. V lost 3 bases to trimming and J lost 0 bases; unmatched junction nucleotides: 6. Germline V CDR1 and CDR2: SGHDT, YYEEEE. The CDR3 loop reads CASSSYRGSSYEQYF. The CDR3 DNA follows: TGTGCCAGCAGCTCTTACAGGGGTAGCTCCTACGAGCAGTACTTC.

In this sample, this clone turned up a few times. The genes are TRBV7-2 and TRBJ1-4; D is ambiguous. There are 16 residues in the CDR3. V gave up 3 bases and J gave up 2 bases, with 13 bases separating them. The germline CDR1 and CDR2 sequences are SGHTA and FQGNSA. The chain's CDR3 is CASSLGSPWTNEKLFF. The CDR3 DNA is TGTGCCAGCAGCTTGGGCAGCCCTTGGACTAATGAAAAACTGTTTTTT. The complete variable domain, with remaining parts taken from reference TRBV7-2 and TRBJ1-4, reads GAGVSQSPSNKVTEKGKDVELRCDPISGHTALYWYRQSLGQGLEFLIYFQGNSAPDKSGLPSDRFSAERTGGSVSTLTIQRTQQEDSAVYLCASSLGSPWTNEKLFFGSGTQLSVL.

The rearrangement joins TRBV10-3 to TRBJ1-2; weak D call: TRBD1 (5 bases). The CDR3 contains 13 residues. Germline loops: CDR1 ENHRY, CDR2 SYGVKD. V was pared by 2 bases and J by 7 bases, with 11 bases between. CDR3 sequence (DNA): TGTGCCATCAGTGAGCATAAAGGGGTTGGCTACACCTTC. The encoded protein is CAISEHKGVGYTF.

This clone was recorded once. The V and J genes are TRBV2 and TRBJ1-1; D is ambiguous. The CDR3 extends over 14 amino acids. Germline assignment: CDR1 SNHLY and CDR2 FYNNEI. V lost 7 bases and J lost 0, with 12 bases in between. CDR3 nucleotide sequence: TGTGCCAGCATTAGACACCGAATGAACACTGAAGCTTTCTTT. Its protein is CASIRHRMNTEAFF.

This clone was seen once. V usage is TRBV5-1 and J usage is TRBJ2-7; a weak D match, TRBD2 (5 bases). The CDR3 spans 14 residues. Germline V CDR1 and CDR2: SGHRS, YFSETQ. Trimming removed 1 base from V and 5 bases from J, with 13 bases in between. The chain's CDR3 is CASSLQEGGDEQYF. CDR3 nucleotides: TGCGCCAGCAGCTTGCAAGAAGGAGGCGACGAGCAGTACTTC.

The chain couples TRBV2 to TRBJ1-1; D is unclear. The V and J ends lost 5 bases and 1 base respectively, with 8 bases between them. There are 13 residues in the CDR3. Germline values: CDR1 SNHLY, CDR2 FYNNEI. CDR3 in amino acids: CASSLSRNTEAFF. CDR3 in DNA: TGTGCCAGCAGTCTATCAAGGAACACTGAAGCTTTCTTT.

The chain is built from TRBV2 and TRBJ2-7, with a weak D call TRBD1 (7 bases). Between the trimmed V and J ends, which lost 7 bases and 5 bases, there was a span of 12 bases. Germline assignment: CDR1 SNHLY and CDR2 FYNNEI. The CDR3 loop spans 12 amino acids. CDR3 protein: CASMEGADEQYF. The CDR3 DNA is TGTGCCAGCATGGAGGGGGCGGACGAGCAGTACTTC. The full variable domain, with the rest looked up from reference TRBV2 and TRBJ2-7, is EPEVTQTPSHQVTQMGQEVILRCVPISNHLYFYWYRQILGQKVEFLVSFYNNEISEKSEIFDDQFSVERPDGSNFTLKIRSTKLEDSAMYFCASMEGADEQYFGPGTRLTVT.

CDR3 loop: CASSLGALGWELFF. DNA of the CDR3: TGTGCCAGCAGCTTAGGGGCCCTGGGTTGGGAGCTGTTTTTT. V gene TRBV7-8 combines with J gene TRBJ2-2; no firm D call. With 1 base removed from V and 9 bases from J, the gap between germline ends came to 12 bases. Per germline, CDR1 SGHVS and CDR2 FQNEAQ. This CDR3 comprises 14 residues. Looking up the rest from reference TRBV7-8 and TRBJ2-2 gives the full variable domain: GAGVSQSPRYKVAKRGQDVALRCDPISGHVSLFWYQQALGQGPEFLTYFQNEAQLDKSGLPSDRFFAERPEGSVSTLKIQRTQQEDSAVYLCASSLGALGWELFFGEGSRLTVL.